The T cell receptor beta chain under discussion was sequenced for a study of blood T cells in healthy people across ages. The germline V gene has CDR1 SGHRS and CDR2 YFSETQ. The germline V and J ends were trimmed by 5 bases and 4 bases, with 16 bases remaining between them. CDR3 length: 15 residues. The use of a sample-barcoded 5' primer and a J-beta primer mix characterized a second PCR of roughly 6 to 12 cycles. A single record per CDR3 protein comes from TCRdb applying MiXCR to the 5' RACE reads. The sample yields about 670,000 distinct CDR3 sequences, roughly half seen once. In its sample, this clonotype was seen once.

The sample comprised blood. This TCR derives from a woman older than 75 in good health. The V call is TRBV5-1, the J call TRBJ2-1; D is tentatively TRBD1 or TRBD2 (5 bases each). CDR3 in DNA: TGCGCCAGCAGAGCCGGGACGAGGCCGTACAATGAGCAGTTCTTC. Its protein product is CASRAGTRPYNEQFF.